The T cell receptor (beta chain) described here comes from a study of blood T cell repertoires in COVID-19. The CDR3 covers 14 residues. The J segment lost 5 bases and the V segment lost 4 bases, leaving 7 bases of the junction unmatched. Germline values: CDR1 SEHNR, CDR2 FQNEAQ (reference sequence). TCRdb keeps only in-frame clones here, not all; method: immunoSEQ multiplex PCR. Of roughly 340,000 clones detected, around 91% appear once; the ten largest clones hold around 3.5%. The chain has TRBV7-9 and TRBJ1-2; TRBD1 matches at 7 bases. The sample was peripheral blood. The TCR was taken from a woman between 18 and 29 years old who had recovered from COVID-19. CDR3: CASSSLTGRYGYTF. The CDR3 nucleotides are TGTGCCAGCAGCTCTCTGACAGGGAGGTATGGCTACACCTTC.